The clone carrying this T cell receptor (beta chain) has a single count. This record comes from a study of blood T cell repertoires in COVID-19. Study details: Material from acute and convalescent COVID-19 was sourced from the United States, Italy and Spain. Sources were T cells, B-cell-depleted T cells, or PBMCs; the material itself was cDNA or gDNA.

V was cut by 4 bases and J by 2 bases, with 5 bases left in between. The CDR3 consists of 13 residues. The method was immunoSEQ multiplex PCR; TCRdb's version includes in-frame clones alone and lacks a portion of them. The profile shows approximately 300,000 clones, about nine tenths of them singletons. Participants spanned ages about 18 to 90 years and resided in 20 to 30 US areas. All recovered Cohort 3 donors got two negative PCRs, got clearance, or saw symptom resolution. The sequence was collected from a woman under 30 who had recovered from COVID-19. The chain recombines TRBV12-3 or TRBV12-4 with TRBJ1-4; no reliable D call. The source material was PBMCs or T cells enriched from blood (not recorded which). CDR3 nucleotides: TGTGCCAGCAGTTCCTCCACTAATGAAAAACTGTTTTTT. As protein: CASSSSTNEKLFF.